These 15 T cell receptor beta chains share one sample of origin, sequenced in a study of blood T cells in healthy people across ages. Primed by a sample-barcoded 5' primer and a J-beta primer mix, a second PCR proceeded for roughly 7 to 11 cycles. One entry per CDR3 protein results from TCRdb running MiXCR on the 5' RACE reads. The data contain 1.8 million or so distinct CDR3 sequences, about two fifths of them singletons. The specimen was blood. The receptors come from a human donor in good health.

V is TRBV7-8 and J is TRBJ2-7; 8 nucleotides align to TRBD2. CDR1 is SGHVS, CDR2 FQNEAQ, per germline. J gave up 3 bases and V 5 bases, and 18 bases lay outside the gene matches. The CDR3 is 18 amino acids. The CDR3 sequence is CASSQRGTTEGGNYEQYF. Here the CDR3 DNA reads TGTGCCAGCAGCCAGCGGGGGACAACCGAGGGCGGGAACTACGAGCAGTACTTC. Full variable domain (rest looked up from reference TRBV7-8 and TRBJ2-7): GAGVSQSPRYKVAKRGQDVALRCDPISGHVSLFWYQQALGQGPEFLTYFQNEAQLDKSGLPSDRFFAERPEGSVSTLKIQRTQQEDSAVYLCASSQRGTTEGGNYEQYFGPGTRLTVT.

The V gene is TRBV12-3 or TRBV12-4, the J gene TRBJ1-2, with D maybe TRBD1 (6 bases). The CDR3 consists of 15 residues. The V and J ends lost 6 bases and 4 bases respectively, with 18 bases between them. The CDR3 DNA reads TGTGCCAGCAGACCCTCGACAGGCGAACCCTATGGCTACACCTTC. This gives the protein CASRPSTGEPYGYTF.

This clonotype was counted a few times. The J gene is TRBJ2-1, the V gene TRBV20-1; tentative D call: TRBD2 (5 bases). This CDR3 comprises 15 residues. Germline V gives CDR1 DFQATT, CDR2 SNEGSKA (reference sequence). Trimming shortened V by 1 base and J by 4 bases, and 14 bases separated the two germline ends. The CDR3 DNA reads as TGCAGTGCTAGAGCACTCCCAAGAGGGTACAATGAGCAGTTCTTC. Translation gives CSARALPRGYNEQFF.

The chain links TRBV28 to TRBJ1-2; D remains unclear. Trimming shortened V by 1 base and J by 4 bases, and 10 bases separated the two germline ends. The CDR3 has 14 residues. Per germline, CDR1 MDHEN and CDR2 SYDVKM. For the CDR3, the DNA is TGTGCCAGCAGTTTATCCGGTCAGCGCTATGGCTACACCTTC. Protein product: CASSLSGQRYGYTF.

This clonotype has a handful of counts. The genes are TRBV5-6 and TRBJ2-5, with D possibly TRBD1 on 6 matching bases. V lost 6 bases and J lost 1, with 10 bases in between. Germline V gene data show CDR1 as SGHDT and CDR2 as YYEEEE. CDR3 length: 13 amino acids. CDR3 nucleotide sequence: TGTGCCAGCAACGGACAGCCCCAAGAGACCCAGTACTTC. Translating gives CASNGQPQETQYF.

This chain links TRBV29-1 with TRBJ1-1; 7 nucleotides line up with TRBD1. Germline V gene lookup returns CDR1 SQVTM and CDR2 ANQGSEA. The J segment lost 6 bases and the V segment lost 6 bases, leaving 7 bases of the junction unmatched. The CDR3 consists of 12 residues. CDR3 nucleotide sequence: TGCAGCGTCCGTAGACAGGGATCTGAAGCTTTCTTT. Protein: CSVRRQGSEAFF.

This clonotype turned up a few times. The chain joins TRBV5-1 to TRBJ2-3; 8 bases map to TRBD1. This CDR3 is 15 amino acids long. V trimming: 3 bases; J trimming: 5 bases; junction bases outside the gene matches: 8. Germline CDR1 SGHRS, CDR2 YFSETQ. For the CDR3, the DNA is TGCGCCAGCAGCTCCCGGGACAGGACCCTAGATACGCAGTATTTT. Its protein product is CASSSRDRTLDTQYF. Based on the CDR3 plus reference TRBV5-1 and TRBJ2-3, the full variable domain is KAGVTQTPRYLIKTRGQQVTLSCSPISGHRSVSWYQQTPGQGLQFLFEYFSETQRNKGNFPGRFSGRQFSNSRSEMNVSTLELGDSALYLCASSSRDRTLDTQYFGPGTRLTVL.

The genes are TRBV20-1 and TRBJ1-1; possible D gene TRBD1, 5 bases. Per germline, CDR1 DFQATT and CDR2 SNEGSKA (reference sequence). The CDR3 runs to 13 residues. Trimming pared 6 bases from V and 4 bases from J, leaving 15 bases between. The CDR3 spells CSAETERGTEAFF. The DNA for the CDR3 is TGCAGTGCAGAGACAGAACGGGGCACTGAAGCTTTCTTT.

J is TRBJ2-3 and V is TRBV7-3; 9 bases are shared with TRBD2. The CDR3 covers 15 residues. Looked up from germline, CDR1 is SGHTA and CDR2 is FQGTGA. The V and J ends lost 2 bases and 7 bases, in that order; junction bases with no gene match: 7. The CDR3 bases are TGTGCCAGCAGCTTAGGCGGGGGGGCGCAGAATACGCAGTATTTT. Amino acid sequence: CASSLGGGAQNTQYF.

The chain has TRBV5-1 and TRBJ2-3, with TRBD2 identical over 10 bases. V was pared by 3 bases and J by 4 bases, with 14 bases of the junction left unmatched. There are 18 residues in the CDR3. CDR1 is SGHRS, CDR2 YFSETQ, per germline. CDR3: CASSSNFPGLAYADTQYF. The CDR3 bases are TGCGCCAGCAGCTCCAACTTTCCGGGACTAGCGTACGCAGATACGCAGTATTTT.

This chain links TRBV10-3 with TRBJ1-1; no clear D. Germline CDR1 reads ENHRY; CDR2 reads SYGVKD. The CDR3 contains 12 residues. Trimming left V 6 bases short and J 5 bases short, with 10 bases between. The CDR3 DNA is TGTGCCATCAGGAGAGAGGGAACTGAAGCTTTCTTT. It codes for CAIRREGTEAFF.

This clonotype showed up many times. The chain joins TRBV5-1 to TRBJ2-4; tentatively, D is TRBD2 (7 bases). The germline V gene encodes CDR1 SGHRS and CDR2 YFSETQ. This CDR3 spans 14 amino acids. V lost 6 bases to trimming and J lost 5 bases, with 15 bases between them. The CDR3 DNA reads TGCGCCAGCACCGAGGGGGGGTTTCAAAACATTCAGTACTTC. It codes for CASTEGGFQNIQYF.

This clonotype has more than one count but fewer than ten. The chain recombines TRBV6-2 or TRBV6-3 with TRBJ1-2; D is ambiguous. CDR3 length equals 14 residues. With 0 bases removed from V and 6 bases from J, the gap between germline ends came to 11 bases. In germline, CDR1 is MNHEY, CDR2 SVGEGT. The CDR3 here is CASSYSLFENGYTF. The CDR3 nucleotides read TGTGCCAGCAGTTACTCTCTGTTCGAGAATGGCTACACCTTC.

In its sample, this clonotype was seen a few times. The rearrangement links TRBV20-1 to TRBJ2-3; no clear D. Looked up from germline, CDR1 is DFQATT and CDR2 is SNEGSKA (reference sequence). V gave up 1 base and J gave up 1 base, with 12 bases separating them. The CDR3 runs to 15 residues. CDR3 bases: TGCAGTGCTAGAGGCGGTAGCCTCGGCACAGATACGCAGTATTTT. As protein: CSARGGSLGTDTQYF.

This chain uses TRBV7-2 with TRBJ2-4; D is ambiguous. The CDR3 runs to 12 residues. Deletions cut 5 bases from V and 5 bases from J, with 7 bases between. Germline V gives CDR1 SGHTA, CDR2 FQGNSA. CDR3 coding DNA: TGTGCCAGCAGCACCTATGAAAACATTCAGTACTTC. Translated: CASSTYENIQYF.